Following are 27 T cell receptor beta chains from one sample sequenced in a study of blood T cells in healthy people across ages (dated by TCRdb to 2015 to 2017). To prepare the library, 5' RACE was applied. Sequencing instrument: Illumina HiSeq 2500. A second PCR of roughly 6 to 11 cycles was performed with a sample-barcoded 5' primer and a J-beta primer mix. TCRdb reworked the public reads: Q25 trimming with fastp, MiXCR clone assembly, productive beta chains retained. One record per CDR3 amino acid sequence lists the most common genes and DNA. For this sample there are about 1.6 million distinct CDR3 sequences; roughly 30% appear just once. The ten largest make up approximately 10% of the sample. Specimen: blood. The receptor set was obtained from a woman aged 25 to 39 in good health.

The genes are TRBV7-3 and TRBJ2-1; possibly TRBD1 for D (5 bases). V dropped 4 bases and J dropped 1 base, with 11 bases sitting between them. The CDR3 contains 15 residues. CDR1 SGHTA and CDR2 FQGTGA come from the germline V gene. The CDR3 bases are TGTGCCAGCAGCTCAGCCCCAGGGTCCTACAATGAGCAGTTCTTC. Its protein is CASSSAPGSYNEQFF.

In its sample, this clonotype was seen a few times. The chain links TRBV29-1 to TRBJ1-1; D remains unclear. The CDR3 consists of 12 residues. CDR1 is SQVTM and CDR2 is ANQGSEA in the germline V gene. V lost 7 bases and J 5 bases, leaving 14 bases between the germline ends. CDR3 DNA sequence: TGCAGCGCCCCCTCCCCGGGGACTGAAGCTTTCTTT. It encodes CSAPSPGTEAFF.

The chain uses TRBV7-3 and TRBJ2-1, with 10 bases aligning to TRBD2. The CDR3 consists of 17 residues. V gave up 1 base and J gave up 1 base; unmatched junction bases: 4. Germline CDR1 and CDR2: SGHTA and FQGTGA. CDR3 nucleotides: TGTGCCAGCAGCTTAAACCCTAGCGGGAGATCCTACAATGAGCAGTTCTTC. As protein: CASSLNPSGRSYNEQFF.

This rearrangement joins TRBV7-9 to TRBJ1-1, with D hard to call. Germline V CDR1 and CDR2: SEHNR, FQNEAQ (reference sequence). The CDR3 sequence is 15 residues long. The V end was cut by 2 bases, the J end by 0 bases, with 10 bases between. The CDR3 bases are TGTGCCAGCAGCTTATTTTCGGGTATGAACACTGAAGCTTTCTTT. Protein product: CASSLFSGMNTEAFF.

CDR3 in DNA: TGTGCCAGCAGGGACAGGGCGGACGAGCAGTACTTC. Protein sequence: CASRDRADEQYF. The chain is built from TRBV6-2 or TRBV6-3 and TRBJ2-7, with 8 nucleotides matching TRBD1. Germline V gene data show CDR1 as MNHEY and CDR2 as SVGEGT. Trimming took 6 bases from V and 5 from J; bases not matched to a gene: 3. The CDR3 sequence is 12 residues long.

The genes are TRBV20-1 and TRBJ1-1, with D perhaps TRBD1 (5 bases). V was cut by 4 bases and J by 0 bases, with 9 bases left in between. Germline-derived CDR1 and CDR2 are DFQATT and SNEGSKA (reference sequence). The CDR3 sequence is 13 residues long. DNA of the CDR3: TGCAGTGCTATCTTGGGGGTGAACACTGAAGCTTTCTTT. This encodes CSAILGVNTEAFF.

Comment on this clonotype: A single base separates this from a much larger clone, so it may be a read error. V gene TRBV29-1 combines with J gene TRBJ2-7; D uncertain. The CDR3 is 13 residues long. Germline loops: CDR1 SQVTM, CDR2 ANQGSEA. In DNA form, the CDR3 reads TGCGGCGTGGAAACCGAGGCACCCTACGAGCAGTACTTC. Encoded protein: CGVETEAPYEQYF.

This clonotype appeared many times. The V gene is TRBV27, the J gene TRBJ2-7; 7 nucleotides line up with TRBD1. Germline V gene sequence: CDR1 MNHEY, CDR2 SMNVEV (reference sequence). This CDR3 is built from 13 residues. V dropped 6 bases and J dropped 2; count of bases not matched to a gene: 4. The CDR3 sequence: CASRGGMTYEQYF. CDR3 DNA sequence: TGTGCCAGCAGAGGGGGCATGACCTACGAGCAGTACTTC.

This clonotype was observed at least ten times. The rearrangement uses TRBV29-1 and TRBJ2-5; 8 nucleotides line up with TRBD2. V gave up 3 bases and J gave up 5 bases; unmatched junction bases: 8. The CDR3 consists of 14 residues. From germline, CDR1 is SQVTM and CDR2 ANQGSEA. CDR3 bases: TGCAGCGTTGATGGGACTAGTGATTTCGAGACCCAGTACTTC. Its protein is CSVDGTSDFETQYF.

The chain has TRBV18 and TRBJ2-5, with 10 bases that match TRBD2. TRBJ2-7 explains the end of the DNA better; the J call may be wrong. Germline V gene lookup returns CDR1 KGHSH and CDR2 LQKENI. The CDR3 extends over 16 amino acids. CDR3 protein: CASSPPSGGSISEQYF. The CDR3 DNA reads TGTGCCAGCTCACCACCTAGCGGGGGGAGCATATCCGAGCAGTACTTC.

Many counts were recorded for this clonotype. The chain joins TRBV5-1 to TRBJ2-1; no reliable D call. Germline V gene lookup returns CDR1 SGHRS and CDR2 YFSETQ. The CDR3 has 11 residues. The V end lost 0 bases, the J end lost 9 bases, and 4 bases lay between the germline ends. In DNA, the CDR3 is TGCGCCAGCAGCTTGGGAACTGAGCAGTTCTTC. This sequence encodes CASSLGTEQFF.

This clonotype was seen only a few times. This chain uses TRBV6-2 or TRBV6-3 with TRBJ2-7; no firm D call. The CDR3 totals 14 residues. With 7 bases removed from V and 2 bases from J, the gap between germline ends came to 15 bases. Germline loops: CDR1 MNHEY, CDR2 SVGEGT. In nucleotides, the CDR3 is TGTGCCAGCACCAACCCCGACGACGCCTACGAGCAGTACTTC. Encoded protein: CASTNPDDAYEQYF.

This clonotype was detected a few times. The gene calls are TRBV4-1 and TRBJ1-4, with D unclear. CDR3 length equals 14 residues. Germline CDR1 is MGHRA and CDR2 is YSYEKL. V shed 1 base and J shed 5 bases, with 8 bases lying between them. CDR3 sequence (DNA): TGCGCCAGCAGCCAAGGCTCTGTAAATGAAAAACTGTTTTTT. This codes for CASSQGSVNEKLFF.

This clonotype appeared a few times. A read error may account for a junction end that differs from germline. The V and J genes are TRBV2 and TRBJ2-7; 9 bases fit TRBD1. CDR1 and CDR2 from the germline V gene are SNHLY and FYNNEI. The CDR3 totals 15 residues. CDR3: CASREGGTGRYEQYF. The CDR3 nucleotides are TGTGCCAGCAGAGAAGGAGGGACAGGGCGCTACGAGCAGTACTTC.

In its sample, this clonotype was seen a few times. V is TRBV5-1 and J is TRBJ2-7; TRBD1 might be the D (5 bases). Looked up from germline, CDR1 is SGHRS and CDR2 is YFSETQ. The CDR3 runs 15 residues. Trimming removed 0 bases at V and 1 base at J, with 11 bases between. DNA of the CDR3: TGCGCCAGCAGCTTGGCGGCACAGGCTTCCTACGAGCAGTACTTC. The encoded protein is CASSLAAQASYEQYF. Full variable domain (rest looked up from reference TRBV5-1 and TRBJ2-7): KAGVTQTPRYLIKTRGQQVTLSCSPISGHRSVSWYQQTPGQGLQFLFEYFSETQRNKGNFPGRFSGRQFSNSRSEMNVSTLELGDSALYLCASSLAAQASYEQYFGPGTRLTVT.

This chain links TRBV12-3 or TRBV12-4 with TRBJ2-3, with D unclear. V lost 0 bases and J lost 3, with 13 bases in between. CDR3 length equals 16 residues. Here the CDR3 reads CASSLAGRWITDTQYF. The CDR3 DNA follows: TGTGCCAGCAGTTTAGCGGGTAGATGGATTACAGATACGCAGTATTTT.

This chain connects TRBV20-1 to TRBJ2-1; 15 bases are a match to TRBD2. There are 15 residues in the CDR3. The J segment lost 9 bases and the V segment lost 6 bases, leaving 9 bases of the junction unmatched. Per germline, CDR1 DFQATT and CDR2 SNEGSKA (reference sequence). DNA for the CDR3: TGCAGTGCCGAAATCGGGACTAGCGGGAGGAGTGAGCAGTTCTTC. Its translation: CSAEIGTSGRSEQFF.

V and J are TRBV9 and TRBJ2-3; 10 bases line up with TRBD2. The CDR3 is 16 residues long. Losses at the gene ends were 3 bases for V and 2 bases for J; bases not matched to a gene: 6. Germline V gives CDR1 SGDLS, CDR2 YYNGEE. This CDR3 reads CASSEGLADTTDTQYF. The CDR3 DNA reads as TGTGCCAGCAGCGAAGGACTAGCGGATACCACAGATACGCAGTATTTT.

Concerning this clonotype: One end of the junction does not line up with germline, which may come from a read error. The chain joins TRBV20-1 to TRBJ2-5; 11 nucleotides line up with TRBD2. Germline assignment: CDR1 DFQATT and CDR2 SNEGSKA (reference sequence). The CDR3 consists of 13 residues. The CDR3 bases are TGCAGGGCTAGACTAGCGGGAACGGAGACCCAGTACTTC. Protein sequence: CRARLAGTETQYF.

This chain links TRBV4-1 with TRBJ2-1; no reliable D call. CDR1 and CDR2 from the germline V gene are MGHRA and YSYEKL. Trimming removed 8 bases at V and 7 bases at J, with 15 bases between. This CDR3 comprises 13 residues. CDR3 in amino acids: CASGPPARNEQFF. The CDR3, as DNA: TGCGCCAGCGGACCTCCGGCGAGGAATGAGCAGTTCTTC.

This clonotype was seen a handful of times. The V and J genes are TRBV10-2 and TRBJ2-3; D gene unclear. Germline V lookup: CDR1 WSHSY, CDR2 SAAADI. CDR3 size: 13 residues. Between the trimmed V and J ends, which lost 7 bases and 7 bases, there was a span of 15 bases. The CDR3 DNA follows: TGCGCCAGCATGGGCGGCTGGGATTATACGCAGTATTTT. This translates into CASMGGWDYTQYF.

CDR3 coding DNA: TGTGCCACCAGCTGGACTAGCGGGGACTCCTACGAGCAGTACTTC. This translates into CATSWTSGDSYEQYF. This chain joins TRBV15 and TRBJ2-7; TRBD2 aligns across 12 bases. The CDR3 loop spans 15 amino acids. The trim removed 5 bases at V and 0 bases at J, leaving 2 bases unmatched. Germline V lookup: CDR1 LNHNV, CDR2 YYDKDF (reference sequence).

This chain links TRBV6-5 with TRBJ2-7; 8 bases are a match to TRBD2. The length of the CDR3 is 15 residues. The V gene end was trimmed by 7 bases and the J gene end by 2 bases; junction bases not matched to a gene: 10. Germline V CDR1 and CDR2: MNHEY, SVGAGI. CDR3 residues: CASMGPAGDPYEQYF. CDR3 coding DNA: TGTGCCAGCATGGGGCCAGCGGGAGACCCCTACGAGCAGTACTTC.

This clonotype was detected a few times. CDR3 sequence reads: CASSPDPTGSRYEQYF. CDR3 in DNA: TGCGCCAGCAGCCCTGATCCTACAGGGTCTAGGTACGAGCAGTACTTC. The chain recombines TRBV5-1 with TRBJ2-7; a possible D gene is TRBD1 (6 bases). From germline, CDR1 is SGHRS and CDR2 YFSETQ. Trimming shortened V by 4 bases and J by 4 bases, and 21 bases separated the two germline ends. This CDR3 is 16 amino acids long.

This rearrangement joins TRBV2 to TRBJ2-1; D gene uncertain. CDR1 SNHLY and CDR2 FYNNEI come from the germline V gene. The V end lost 8 bases, the J end lost 9 bases, and 14 bases lay between the germline ends. The CDR3 sequence is 12 residues long. In DNA form, the CDR3 reads TGTGCCAGCGACACCGCCTTCGGTGAGCAGTTCTTC. Translated, it gives CASDTAFGEQFF.

Comment on this clonotype: One base away lies a much larger clone, so this may be a sequencing read error. The V and J genes are TRBV29-1 and TRBJ2-1; 9 nucleotides line up with TRBD2. CDR1 and CDR2 from the germline V gene are SQVTM and ANQGSEA. The CDR3 spans 15 residues. CDR3: CGVEATSGGPNEQFF. In DNA, the CDR3 is TGCGGCGTTGAAGCAACAAGCGGGGGGCCGAATGAGCAGTTCTTC.

The V gene is TRBV10-3, the J gene TRBJ2-1; unclear D gene. The CDR3 is 13 residues long. Germline V gives CDR1 ENHRY, CDR2 SYGVKD. Trimming left V 2 bases short and J 6 bases short, with 8 bases between. CDR3 protein: CAISESASNEQFF. The DNA of the CDR3 is TGTGCCATCAGTGAGAGTGCGTCCAATGAGCAGTTCTTC.